Presented here are 15 T cell receptor beta chains from one specimen sequenced in a study of identical twins. TCRdb re-called the 5' RACE reads with MiXCR, one entry per CDR3 protein. The repertoire includes approximately 600,000 distinct CDR3 sequences, less than 9% of them detected once, and roughly 1.6% sits in the top ten. In addition, the sample was reused for a study of yellow fever vaccine responses in identical twins.

The sample was PBMCs. Receptors originate from a young woman in good health.

This clonotype has ten or more counts. This chain links TRBV6-1 with TRBJ1-1, with no clear D. The CDR3 contains 16 residues. With 1 base removed from V and 1 base from J, the gap between germline ends came to 13 bases. The germline V gene encodes CDR1 MNHNS and CDR2 SASEGT. Here the CDR3 reads CASSEEPGSGNTEAFF. The CDR3 coding sequence is TGTGCCAGCAGTGAAGAACCGGGATCGGGGAACACTGAAGCTTTCTTT.

Many counts were recorded for this clonotype. V usage is TRBV3-1 and J usage is TRBJ2-2; 8 positions agree with TRBD2. The CDR3 consists of 16 residues. The J segment lost 4 bases and the V segment lost 3 bases, leaving 7 bases of the junction unmatched. The germline gives CDR1 LGHDT, CDR2 YNNKEL (reference sequence). The CDR3 region is CASSHIGRAATGELFF. The CDR3 DNA is TGTGCCAGCAGCCATATCGGGAGGGCTGCCACCGGGGAGCTGTTTTTT.

This sequence joins TRBV5-1 and TRBJ2-7, with 12 bases fitting TRBD2. The ends lost 4 bases at V and 0 bases at J; junction bases unmatched: 17. Germline-derived CDR1 and CDR2 are SGHRS and YFSETQ. The CDR3 has 20 residues. The CDR3 coding sequence is TGCGCCAGCAGCCTCGGGACTAGCGGGCGCAGATTAAACCGCTCCTACGAGCAGTACTTC. This encodes CASSLGTSGRRLNRSYEQYF.

This clonotype was found many times. This sequence joins TRBV29-1 and TRBJ2-4, with D perhaps TRBD2 (5 bases). CDR1 and CDR2 (germline): SQVTM, ANQGSEA. Trimming stripped 7 bases from V and 5 bases from J, with 12 bases between. The length of the CDR3 is 12 residues. CDR3 loop: CSAGNFENIQYF. The CDR3 region has the DNA TGCAGCGCCGGGAATTTCGAAAACATTCAGTACTTC. The whole variable domain, remainder taken from reference TRBV29-1 and TRBJ2-4, is SAVISQKPSRDICQRGTSLTIQCQVDSQVTMMFWYRQQPGQSLTLIATANQGSEATYESGFVIDKFPISRPNLTFSTLTVSNMSPEDSSIYLCSAGNFENIQYFGAGTRLSVL.

About this clonotype itself: At one boundary the junction diverges from the germline segment, which might be a read error. The chain carries TRBV20-1 and TRBJ2-4; either TRBD1 or TRBD2 may supply D (6 bases each). Germline assignment: CDR1 DFQATT and CDR2 SNEGSKA (reference sequence). This CDR3 is 12 amino acids long. For the CDR3, the DNA is TGCAGTGCTAGCGACGGCGGGCTAGGGGGGTCCTTC. Protein product: CSASDGGLGGSF.

In this sample, this clonotype turned up a few times. V usage is TRBV5-1 and J usage is TRBJ2-3; 8 bases line up with TRBD1. The CDR3 runs to 16 residues. V lost 5 bases and J lost 2; bases outside the gene matches: 10. CDR1 is SGHRS and CDR2 is YFSETQ in the germline V gene. The DNA for the CDR3 is TGCGCCAGCAGACCCGGACAGGGAGCATTCACAGATACGCAGTATTTT. It yields the protein CASRPGQGAFTDTQYF. Full variable domain (missing parts from reference TRBV5-1 and TRBJ2-3): KAGVTQTPRYLIKTRGQQVTLSCSPISGHRSVSWYQQTPGQGLQFLFEYFSETQRNKGNFPGRFSGRQFSNSRSEMNVSTLELGDSALYLCASRPGQGAFTDTQYFGPGTRLTVL.

The chain has TRBV4-1 and TRBJ1-6; D perhaps matches TRBD1 (6 bases). Trimming stripped 2 bases from V and 6 bases from J, with 14 bases between. This CDR3 has 16 residues. Germline assignment: CDR1 MGHRA and CDR2 YSYEKL. The CDR3 region is CASSQTTGAPNSPLHF. The CDR3 region has the DNA TGCGCCAGCAGCCAAACGACAGGAGCACCTAATTCACCCCTCCACTTT.

The chain links TRBV2 to TRBJ1-4; no firm D call. Germline CDR1 is SNHLY and CDR2 is FYNNEI. V was pared by 7 bases and J by 3 bases, with 12 bases between. This CDR3 region has 14 residues. The CDR3 DNA reads as TGTGCCAGCATCGGAACATTGTCTAATGAAAAACTGTTTTTT. Translating it yields CASIGTLSNEKLFF.

This clonotype appeared a few times. The gene calls are TRBV10-3 and TRBJ1-6; 8 nucleotides match TRBD1. Germline-derived CDR1 and CDR2 are ENHRY and SYGVKD. There are 17 residues in the CDR3. Trimming at V came to 2 bases and at J to 4 bases, leaving 7 bases not matched to a gene. For the CDR3, the DNA is TGTGCCATCAGTGAGAACTCGGGACAGGAATATAATTCACCCCTCCACTTT. Translated: CAISENSGQEYNSPLHF.

This clonotype has just a few counts. The rearrangement links TRBV7-2 to TRBJ1-4; 7 nucleotides match TRBD1. The germline V gene has CDR1 SGHTA and CDR2 FQGNSA. The CDR3 contains 15 residues. V dropped 1 base and J dropped 7; count of bases not matched to a gene: 6. The CDR3 DNA follows: TGTGCCAGCAGCTTAGTTGGGACAGTCGGTGAAAAACTGTTTTTT. Translation: CASSLVGTVGEKLFF.

The chain recombines TRBV10-1 with TRBJ2-1; D unresolved. This CDR3 has 13 amino acids. Germline V gene lookup returns CDR1 WNHNN and CDR2 SYGVQD (reference sequence). V was pared by 4 bases and J by 7 bases, with 11 bases between. CDR3 sequence: CASSVNLGNEQFF. DNA of the CDR3: TGCGCCAGCAGTGTCAATCTAGGGAATGAGCAGTTCTTC.

This clonotype was recorded a few times. The chain is built from TRBV29-1 and TRBJ2-3; TRBD2 is a possible D gene (5 bases). CDR1 SQVTM and CDR2 ANQGSEA come from the germline V gene. The CDR3 contains 14 residues. With 6 bases removed from V and 6 bases from J, the gap between germline ends came to 19 bases. CDR3 protein: CSVDADSPRDTQYF. Written as DNA, the CDR3 is TGCAGCGTCGATGCGGACTCCCCCCGGGATACGCAGTATTTT.

The sample holds many counts of this clonotype. The chain links TRBV28 to TRBJ1-5, with D unclear. This CDR3 region has 13 residues. Germline values: CDR1 MDHEN, CDR2 SYDVKM. V gave up 7 bases and J gave up 0 bases, with 7 bases separating them. For the CDR3, the DNA is TGTGCCAGCATGGGTTATAGCAATCAGCCCCAGCATTTT. This sequence encodes CASMGYSNQPQHF.

This clonotype came up many times. V is TRBV6-1 and J is TRBJ1-1, with D possibly being TRBD1 (5 bases). Deletions cut 7 bases from V and 1 base from J, with 13 bases between. Germline V gene sequence: CDR1 MNHNS, CDR2 SASEGT. The CDR3 extends over 14 amino acids. The DNA of the CDR3 is TGTGCCAGCAAGGCAGGGAGGGGGAACACTGAAGCTTTCTTT. It specifies CASKAGRGNTEAFF.

This sequence joins TRBV9 and TRBJ2-4; TRBD2 matches 10 bases. The CDR3 is 17 amino acids. After removal of 0 bases from V and 8 bases from J, the junction contained 11 bases not matched to a gene. Germline V lookup: CDR1 SGDLS, CDR2 YYNGEE. The CDR3 DNA sequence: TGTGCCAGCAGCGTAGACCCAGCGGGAGGGCCACGGGACATTCAGTACTTC. This encodes CASSVDPAGGPRDIQYF. Using reference TRBV9 and TRBJ2-4 for the parts outside the CDR3, the full variable domain is DSGVTQTPKHLITATGQRVTLRCSPRSGDLSVYWYQQSLDQGLQFLIQYYNGEERAKGNILERFSAQQFPDLHSELNLSSLELGDSALYFCASSVDPAGGPRDIQYFGAGTRLSVL.